This TCR beta chain originates from a study of blood T cell repertoires in COVID-19. Overall study: Donors in the United States, Italy and Spain gave samples during acute or convalescent COVID-19.

Source study methods: Amplifying reference gene primers gave estimates of nucleated cell counts. TCRdb's copy holds only in-frame clones and misses some; the assay was immunoSEQ multiplex PCR. V and J calls and clone size are those listed in that table; D and trimming were worked out from the DNA. The sample records roughly 65,000 clones, about 89% being singletons. The CDR3 totals 16 residues. The J gene is TRBJ1-5, the V gene TRBV21-1; the DNA was not compared with TRBD1, the D call given in the table. TRBV21-1 is deemed a pseudogene. The receptor was isolated from a woman aged 55-69 years with acute or convalescent COVID-19. What was sequenced was peripheral blood. Here the CDR3 reads CASSTQGGPSNQPQHF. In nucleotides, the CDR3 is TGTGCCAGCAGTACACAGGGGGGCCCCAGCAATCAGCCCCAGCATTTT.